This T cell receptor (beta chain) is drawn from a study of T-cell reconstitution after alpha-beta-depleted transplantation in children. This clonotype was recorded many times. Its cognate antigen is unknown. Unique molecular identifiers were incorporated during preparation of the TCRbeta library. TCRdb re-called the PCR reads through MiXCR, storing one row per CDR3 protein. The top ten hold roughly 80% of the sample, which has 6,000 or so distinct CDR3 sequences, roughly 16% seen once. V was cut by 0 bases and J by 8 bases, with 8 bases left in between. CDR1 is SEHNR, CDR2 FQNEAQ, per germline (reference sequence). CDR3 size: 13 residues. General study findings and limits: Reportedly, roughly two months post-transplant, alpha-beta T cells arose from several hundred expanded graft clones. The origin of high day-60 TCRbeta diversity in some patients lay in surviving recipient T cells and thymic progenitors. A year post-transplant, T-cell counts and diversity derived mostly from newly produced T cells.

The V gene is TRBV7-9, the J gene TRBJ2-1; D gene unclear. The sequencing here drew on PBMCs, mostly from graft donor cells, taken 180 days after TCRalphabeta/CD19-depleted stem cell transplant. The clonotype originates from a patient under 10 years old who had a stem cell transplant for inherited bone marrow failure, so the T cells may come from the graft donor. CDR3: CASSLAIRDEQFF. The CDR3 DNA reads as TGTGCCAGCAGCTTAGCGATACGTGATGAGCAGTTCTTC.